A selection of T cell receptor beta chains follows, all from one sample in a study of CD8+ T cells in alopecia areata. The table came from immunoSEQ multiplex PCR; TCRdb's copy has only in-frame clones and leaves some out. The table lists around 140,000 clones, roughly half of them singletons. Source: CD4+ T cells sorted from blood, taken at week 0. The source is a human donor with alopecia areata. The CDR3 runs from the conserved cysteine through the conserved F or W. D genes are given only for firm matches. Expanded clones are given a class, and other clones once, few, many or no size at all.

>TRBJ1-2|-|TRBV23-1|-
TGCGCCAGCAGTCAATCGGGAGGGCCCTATGGCTACACCTTC
CASSQSGGPYGYTF
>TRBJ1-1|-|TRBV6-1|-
TGTGCCAGCAGTGGCCAGGCGAACACTGAAGCTTTCTTT
CASSGQANTEAFF
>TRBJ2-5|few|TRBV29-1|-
TGCAGCGTTGCCAGTAGGCTCGTCCAAGAGACCCAGTACTTC
CSVASRLVQETQYF
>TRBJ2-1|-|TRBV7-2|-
TGTGCCAGCAGCTTAGGCGGGTCGCCGTCCCCGTACAATGAGCAGTTCTTC
CASSLGGSPSPYNEQFF
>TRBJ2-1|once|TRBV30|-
TGTGCCTGGGGTGTACATCACAATGAGCAGTTCTTC
CAWGVHHNEQFF
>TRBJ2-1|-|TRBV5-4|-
TGTGCCAGCAGCCCCTCTAGCGCCCGACCCGGGGGCAATGAGCAGTTCTTC
CASSPSSARPGGNEQFF
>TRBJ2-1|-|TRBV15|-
TGTGCCACCAGCAGAGAACGGGGGAGTAATGAGCAGTTCTTC
CATSRERGSNEQFF
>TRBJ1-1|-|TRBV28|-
TGTGCCAGCAGTTCTCTCGTTGGCACTGAAGCTTTCTTT
CASSSLVGTEAFF
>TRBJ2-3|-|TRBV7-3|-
TGTGCCAGCAGCCCAGCCGGCACAGATACGCAGTATTTT
CASSPAGTDTQYF
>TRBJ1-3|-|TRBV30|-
TGTGCCTGGACCCCCGGGCGAGTCTCTGGAAACACCATATATTTT
CAWTPGRVSGNTIYF
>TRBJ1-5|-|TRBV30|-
TGTGCCTGGAGTGAGTCGACACCAAATAGCAATCAGCCCCAGCATTTT
CAWSESTPNSNQPQHF
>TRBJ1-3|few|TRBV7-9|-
TGTGCCAGCAGCTTAGTGGGCCAACTTGGTCACACCATATATTTT
CASSLVGQLGHTIYF
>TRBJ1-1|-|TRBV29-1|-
TGCAGCGTGGCGGGACACCTAAACACTGAAGCTTTCTTT
CSVAGHLNTEAFF
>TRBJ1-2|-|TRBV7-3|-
TGTGCCAGCAGCTTACCAGGGTTTGGCTACACCTTC
CASSLPGFGYTF
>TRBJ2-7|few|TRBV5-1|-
TGCGCCAGCAGCTCCCCTCAGGGCTACGAGCAGTACTTC
CASSSPQGYEQYF
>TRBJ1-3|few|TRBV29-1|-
TGCAGCGTTGCGGGAGACGGCACTGGAAACACCATATATTTT
CSVAGDGTGNTIYF
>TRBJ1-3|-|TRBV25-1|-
TGTGCCAGCAGTGAAGTAGGGTCTGGAAACACCATATATTTT
CASSEVGSGNTIYF
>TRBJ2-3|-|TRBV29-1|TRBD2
TGCAGCGTTGTGCCCCTCTGGACTAGCAGTTCAGCAGATACGCAGTATTTT
CSVVPLWTSSSADTQYF
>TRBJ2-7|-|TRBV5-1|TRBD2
TGCGCCAGCAGCCGGACGGGGGGGTCCTACGAGCAGTACTTC
CASSRTGGSYEQYF
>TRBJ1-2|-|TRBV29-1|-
TGCAGCTCGGGAGAAGGGGATTATGGCTACACCTTC
CSSGEGDYGYTF
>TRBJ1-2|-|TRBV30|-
TGTGCCTGGAGCGGTAACAGGGCTGCTAACTATGGCTACACCTTC
CAWSGNRAANYGYTF
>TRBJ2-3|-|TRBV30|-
TGTGCCTGGTTGACGGGAGTACCGGGGGATACGCAGTATTTT
CAWLTGVPGDTQYF
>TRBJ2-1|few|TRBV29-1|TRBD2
TGCAGCGTCAATAGCGGGAGAGTCGACAATGAGCAGTTCTTC
CSVNSGRVDNEQFF
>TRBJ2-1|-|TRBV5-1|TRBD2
TGCGCCAGCAGCGCCGGACTAGCAAACAATGAGCAGTTCTTC
CASSAGLANNEQFF
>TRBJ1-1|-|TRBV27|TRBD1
TGTGCCAGCAGCCCCCAGTGGGGACAGGGGTCGAACACTGAAGCTTTCTTT
CASSPQWGQGSNTEAFF
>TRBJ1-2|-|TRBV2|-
TGTGCCACTGGAGGGACTAACTATGGCTACACCTTC
CATGGTNYGYTF
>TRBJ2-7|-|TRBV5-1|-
TGCGCCAGCAGCGCAGGGGATCGTACCGAGCAGTACTTC
CASSAGDRTEQYF
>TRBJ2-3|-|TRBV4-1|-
TGCGCCACCGCGTTTGACGGGAGCACAGATACGCAGTATTTT
CATAFDGSTDTQYF
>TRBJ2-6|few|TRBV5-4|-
TGTGCCAGCAGCCCCCCAACACCCTCTGGGGCCAACGTCCTGACTTTC
CASSPPTPSGANVLTF
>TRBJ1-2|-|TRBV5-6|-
TGTGCCAGCAGCCGGAGGCGACGGAATAACTATGGCTACACCTTC
CASSRRRRNNYGYTF
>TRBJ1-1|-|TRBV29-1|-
TGCAGCGGCGGGGACGGCTTGAACACTGAAGCTTTCTTT
CSGGDGLNTEAFF
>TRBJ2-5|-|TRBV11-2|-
TGTGCCAGCAGCTCGGTATCGGGGACCCAGTACTTC
CASSSVSGTQYF
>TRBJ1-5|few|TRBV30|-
TGTGCCTGGAGTGCTACCCGCCTCGGCGTCAGCAATCAGCCCCAGCATTTT
CAWSATRLGVSNQPQHF
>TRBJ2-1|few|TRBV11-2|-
TGTGCCAGCAACCCAGTAGTGAGCTCCTACAATGAGCAGTTCTTC
CASNPVVSSYNEQFF
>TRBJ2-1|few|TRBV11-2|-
TGTGCCAGCAGCCCCGACCCTAGAAATGAGCAGTTCTTC
CASSPDPRNEQFF
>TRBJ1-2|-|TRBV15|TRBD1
TGTGCCACCAGCAGAGATCTGGGGACAGGCCGTGACTATGGCTACACCTTC
CATSRDLGTGRDYGYTF
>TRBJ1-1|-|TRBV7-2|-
TGTGCCAGCGAAGAGAAGGGGGCTTTCTTT
CASEEKGAFF
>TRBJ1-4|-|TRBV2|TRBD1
TGTGCCAGCAGAATCGGACAGGTCCGGGGCGAAAAACTGTTTTTT
CASRIGQVRGEKLFF
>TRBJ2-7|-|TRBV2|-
TGTGCCAGCAGTGCCACCAGCTACGAGCAGTACTTC
CASSATSYEQYF
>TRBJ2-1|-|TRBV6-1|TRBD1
TGTGCCAGCAGTTCCCAGGGGGGACAGGGGCGGGAGCAGTTCTTC
CASSSQGGQGREQFF
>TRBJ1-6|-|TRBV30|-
TGTGCCTGGAGGGCAGAAAGTAATTCACCCCTCCACTTT
CAWRAESNSPLHF
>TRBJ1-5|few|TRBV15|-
TGTGCCACCAGCAGAGATATCGACCAGCCCCAGCATTTT
CATSRDIDQPQHF
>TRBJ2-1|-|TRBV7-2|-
TGTGCCAGCAGCTTAGTACAGGTCAATGAGCAGTTCTTC
CASSLVQVNEQFF